The 2 T cell receptor beta chains below all came from one sample that was sequenced in a study of cytomegalovirus exposure and HLA in healthy donors. Vbeta (60) and Jbeta (13) primers were used in the PCR. TCRdb keeps only in-frame clones here, not all; method: immunoSEQ multiplex PCR. Counted here are about 59,000 clones, about 80% occurring once; the ten biggest clones make up under 4%. Sequencing was carried out using PBMCs. The receptors shown here come from a woman in her thirties or forties in good health and CMV-seronegative.

This chain joins TRBV29-1 and TRBJ1-1; D is possibly TRBD1 (6 bases). CDR1 and CDR2 from the germline V gene are SQVTM and ANQGSEA. There are 11 residues in the CDR3. The V and J ends lost 8 bases and 10 bases respectively, with 17 bases between them. The CDR3 region is CSIRDKALAFF. Written as DNA, the CDR3 is TGCAGCATCCGGGACAAGGCTCTAGCTTTCTTT.

V usage is TRBV7-8 and J usage is TRBJ2-1; D gene unclear. The length of the CDR3 is 13 residues. CDR1 SGHVS and CDR2 FQNEAQ come from the germline V gene. Deletions cut 1 base from V and 15 bases from J, with 16 bases between. CDR3 DNA: TGTGCCAGCAGCTTAGGTTTAGACTCCTCACGGTTCTTC. As protein: CASSLGLDSSRFF. The full variable domain, its missing parts supplied by reference TRBV7-8 and TRBJ2-1, is GAGVSQSPRYKVAKRGQDVALRCDPISGHVSLFWYQQALGQGPEFLTYFQNEAQLDKSGLPSDRFFAERPEGSVSTLKIQRTQQEDSAVYLCASSLGLDSSRFFGPGTRLTVL.